This entry concerns a single T cell receptor beta chain. Its cognate antigen is unknown. The sample originates from a study of circulating and synovial CD4+ cells in juvenile arthritis. The V and J ends lost 9 bases and 3 bases, in that order; junction bases with no gene match: 5. The CDR3 covers 13 residues. Germline assignment: CDR1 MDHEN and CDR2 SYDVKM. Study findings and constraints: Bulk blood CD4 samples held at least an order of magnitude more or fewer genomes than CPL. Circulating pathogenic-like lymphocytes shared a substantially higher fraction of CDR3 sequences with synovium than bulk blood. Bulk blood CD4 repertoires were more diverse than these. Measured synovium overlap likely understates the true shared repertoire.

Data came from immunoSEQ multiplex PCR; TCRdb stores just in-frame clones and leaves some out. The sample carries 30,000 to 40,000 clones, less than 97% recorded once. The sequence derives from a human donor with juvenile idiopathic arthritis. V and J are TRBV28 and TRBJ2-7, with 10 bases identical to TRBD2. Source material: CD4+ T cells from blood. CDR3 in amino acids: CASSGGLYYEQYF. The CDR3 DNA follows: TGTGCCAGTAGCGGGGGGTTATACTACGAGCAGTACTTC.